The entry below gives a single T cell receptor beta chain sequence along with its context. The data originate from a study of T cell responses to AZD1222 COVID-19 vaccine. This CDR3 has 16 residues. CDR1 and CDR2 (germline): SGHVS, FNYEAQ. V shed 1 base and J shed 5 bases, with 15 bases lying between them. Sequencing used immunoSEQ multiplex PCR; TCRdb keeps in-frame clones, though not all of them. This sample has some 180,000 clones, with 88% found just once. The source material was peripheral blood, sampled on day 0 of AZD1222 vaccination. V is TRBV7-6 and J is TRBJ2-1; D is possibly TRBD2 (6 bases). The sequence came from an adult in good health. In DNA, the CDR3 is TGTGCCAGCAGCTTAGTGGTAGCGGCACTACACAATGAGCAGTTCTTC. It translates to CASSLVVAALHNEQFF.